A selection of T cell receptor beta chains follows, all from one sample in a study of shared clonotypes between healthy human individuals. Here immunoSEQ multiplex PCR was the method, and the copy in TCRdb shows in-frame clones only, minus some. The sample yields about 2,200,000 clones, approximately 94% seen once. The material sequenced was naive CD8+ T cells from PBMCs. The receptors here all came from a man younger than 35 in good health. Some clones in this sample may be carry-over from other donors' samples. Each CDR3 is given with its conserved first and last residue. The D gene is left open where the match is weak. Part of the rows lack a size; the others show once, few, many or a class for expanded clones.

D: -
J: TRBJ1-1
V: TRBV28
size: -
CDR3: CASSLGFDMNTEAFF
DNA: TGTGCCAGCAGTTTGGGGTTTGACATGAACACTGAAGCTTTCTTT

D: -
J: TRBJ2-1
V: TRBV27
size: -
CDR3: CASALIGSNEQFF
DNA: TGTGCCAGCGCCCTTATCGGGAGCAATGAGCAGTTCTTC

D: -
J: TRBJ2-7
V: TRBV5-4
size: -
CDR3: CASSSTRAYEQYF
DNA: TGTGCCAGCAGCTCAACACGAGCGTACGAGCAGTACTTC

D: -
J: TRBJ2-5
V: TRBV13
size: -
CDR3: CASSLRVASETQYF
DNA: TGTGCCAGCAGCTTAAGAGTAGCGTCTGAGACCCAGTACTTC

D: -
J: TRBJ1-2
V: TRBV7-9
size: -
CDR3: CASSWAGQGYGYTF
DNA: TGTGCCAGCAGCTGGGCGGGCCAGGGGTATGGCTACACCTTC

D: -
J: TRBJ1-1
V: TRBV7-9
size: once
CDR3: CASSHGSPEAFF
DNA: TGTGCCAGCAGCCACGGATCGCCTGAAGCTTTCTTT

D: -
J: TRBJ2-1
V: TRBV9
size: -
CDR3: CASSVVGSREQFF
DNA: TGTGCCAGCAGCGTAGTCGGGAGCCGGGAGCAGTTCTTC

D: -
J: TRBJ1-5
V: TRBV7-2
size: -
CDR3: CASSLGASLYSNQPQHF
DNA: TGTGCCAGCAGCTTAGGGGCCAGCCTTTATAGCAATCAGCCCCAGCATTTT

D: TRBD2
J: TRBJ2-7
V: TRBV9
size: -
CDR3: CASSVGITSGSYEQYF
DNA: TGTGCCAGCAGCGTAGGTATTACTAGCGGGAGCTACGAGCAGTACTTC

D: TRBD1
J: TRBJ2-5
V: TRBV7-9
size: -
CDR3: CASSQRQGGETQYF
DNA: TGTGCCAGCAGCCAACGACAGGGCGGGGAGACCCAGTACTTC

D: TRBD1
J: TRBJ2-7
V: TRBV5-1
size: -
CDR3: CASSLAATGAYEQYF
DNA: TGCGCCAGCAGCTTGGCCGCGACAGGGGCCTACGAGCAGTACTTC

D: -
J: TRBJ2-7
V: TRBV4-3
size: -
CDR3: CASSTPGEQYF
DNA: TGCGCCAGCAGCACCCCCGGCGAGCAGTACTTC

D: TRBD2
J: TRBJ2-1
V: TRBV28
size: -
CDR3: CASTFLTGTSGGNEQFF
DNA: TGTGCCAGCACCTTTCTAACCGGGACTAGCGGGGGAAATGAGCAGTTCTTC

D: -
J: TRBJ2-1
V: TRBV27
size: -
CDR3: CASNFQGHYNEQFF
DNA: TGTGCCAGCAACTTTCAGGGGCACTACAATGAGCAGTTCTTC

D: -
J: TRBJ2-1
V: TRBV14
size: once
CDR3: CASSQGVTGSNEQFF
DNA: TGTGCCAGCAGCCAGGGGGTGACAGGATCCAATGAGCAGTTCTTC

D: -
J: TRBJ1-1
V: TRBV27
size: -
CDR3: CASSLLGVNTEAFF
DNA: TGTGCCAGCAGTTTATTGGGGGTGAACACTGAAGCTTTCTTT

D: -
J: TRBJ2-7
V: TRBV7-6
size: -
CDR3: CASSLAEGGEQYF
DNA: TGTGCCAGCAGTCTAGCGGAGGGGGGCGAGCAGTACTTC

D: TRBD1
J: TRBJ1-1
V: TRBV27
size: -
CDR3: CASSLLRDRGLNTEAFF
DNA: TGTGCCAGCAGTTTACTCCGGGACAGGGGTTTGAACACTGAAGCTTTCTTT

D: TRBD1
J: TRBJ2-1
V: TRBV19
size: once
CDR3: CATSNVYRDRLENEQFF
DNA: TGTGCCACCTCGAACGTTTACCGGGACAGGCTGGAGAATGAGCAGTTCTTC

D: -
J: TRBJ2-6
V: TRBV7-6
size: -
CDR3: CASSLGVSAGANVLTF
DNA: TGTGCCAGCAGCTTAGGGGTGTCGGCTGGGGCCAACGTCCTGACTTTC

D: TRBD2
J: TRBJ2-1
V: TRBV27
size: -
CDR3: CASMYMWTSGYNEQFF
DNA: TGTGCCAGCATGTATATGTGGACTAGCGGGTACAATGAGCAGTTCTTC

D: -
J: TRBJ1-4
V: TRBV28
size: -
CDR3: CASSRHSVTNEKLFF
DNA: TGTGCCAGCAGTCGTCACAGCGTAACTAATGAAAAACTGTTTTTT

D: -
J: TRBJ1-2
V: TRBV13
size: -
CDR3: CASSAGDPNYGYTF
DNA: TGTGCCAGCAGTGCCGGAGACCCTAACTATGGCTACACCTTC

D: -
J: TRBJ1-1
V: TRBV9
size: -
CDR3: CASSVAGTDGAEAFF
DNA: TGTGCCAGCAGCGTAGCGGGGACCGATGGCGCTGAAGCTTTCTTT

D: -
J: TRBJ2-7
V: TRBV7-9
size: -
CDR3: CASSPQEYYEQYF
DNA: TGTGCCAGCAGCCCCCAGGAGTATTACGAGCAGTACTTC

D: -
J: TRBJ2-2
V: TRBV27
size: -
CDR3: CASSFGAGTGELFF
DNA: TGTGCCAGCTCTTTTGGGGCGGGAACCGGGGAGCTGTTTTTT

D: TRBD2
J: TRBJ2-5
V: TRBV27
size: -
CDR3: CASSPGTSGRETQYF
DNA: TGTGCCAGCAGCCCCGGGACTAGCGGGAGGGAGACCCAGTACTTC

D: -
J: TRBJ2-1
V: TRBV21-1
size: once
CDR3: CASSKGLAGGCNEQFF
DNA: TGTGCCAGCAGCAAAGGGCTAGCGGGAGGGTGTAATGAGCAGTTCTTC

D: -
J: TRBJ1-2
V: TRBV6-5
size: -
CDR3: CASSSLPGSRNGYTF
DNA: TGTGCCAGCAGTTCATTACCGGGATCCAGAAATGGCTACACCTTC

D: -
J: TRBJ1-2
V: TRBV28
size: -
CDR3: CASKSGTETYGYTF
DNA: TGTGCCAGCAAATCCGGGACGGAGACATATGGCTACACCTTC

D: -
J: TRBJ2-5
V: TRBV4-3
size: -
CDR3: CASSQDGYRQETQYF
DNA: TGCGCCAGCAGCCAAGATGGGTACAGGCAAGAGACCCAGTACTTC

D: -
J: TRBJ2-2
V: TRBV27
size: -
CDR3: CASSSLRGPGELFF
DNA: TGTGCCAGCAGTTCATTGAGGGGCCCTGGGGAGCTGTTTTTT

D: -
J: TRBJ2-3
V: TRBV11-2
size: -
CDR3: CASSLDVSTDTQYF
DNA: TGTGCCAGCAGCTTAGATGTCAGCACAGATACGCAGTATTTT

D: TRBD2
J: TRBJ2-3
V: TRBV4-3
size: -
CDR3: CASSLRTSGRGDADTQYF
DNA: TGCGCCAGCAGCCTCCGGACTAGCGGGAGGGGGGACGCAGATACGCAGTATTTT

D: -
J: TRBJ2-1
V: TRBV4-1
size: -
CDR3: CASSLDWTASSYNEQFF
DNA: TGCGCCAGCAGCCTCGACTGGACCGCGAGCTCCTACAATGAGCAGTTCTTC

D: -
J: TRBJ1-1
V: TRBV28
size: -
CDR3: CASSSPGNLNTEAFF
DNA: TGTGCCAGCAGTTCACCAGGGAATCTGAACACTGAAGCTTTCTTT

D: TRBD1
J: TRBJ1-4
V: TRBV11-2
size: -
CDR3: CASSLFVAGGHEKLFF
DNA: TGTGCCAGCAGCTTATTCGTGGCAGGGGGCCATGAAAAACTGTTTTTT

D: TRBD2
J: TRBJ2-7
V: TRBV10-2
size: -
CDR3: CASRDILAGNYEQYF
DNA: TGCGCCAGCAGAGATATACTAGCGGGAAACTACGAGCAGTACTTC

D: -
J: TRBJ2-1
V: TRBV11-2
size: -
CDR3: CASSFGRNGNEQFF
DNA: TGTGCCAGCAGCTTCGGCCGTAATGGGAATGAGCAGTTCTTC

D: -
J: TRBJ1-1
V: TRBV20-1
size: -
CDR3: CSARVGIGAFF
DNA: TGCAGTGCTAGAGTCGGTATCGGAGCTTTCTTT

D: TRBD1
J: TRBJ1-1
V: TRBV18
size: -
CDR3: CASSPAGDRANTEAFF
DNA: TGTGCCAGCTCACCGGCCGGGGACAGGGCGAACACTGAAGCTTTCTTT

D: -
J: TRBJ2-7
V: TRBV9
size: once
CDR3: CASSVGPGSAYEQYF
DNA: TGTGCCAGCAGCGTGGGCCCCGGTTCAGCCTACGAGCAGTACTTC

D: TRBD2
J: TRBJ2-7
V: TRBV4-1
size: -
CDR3: CASSHAAGGFYEQYF
DNA: TGCGCCAGCAGCCACGCAGCGGGAGGATTCTACGAGCAGTACTTC

D: TRBD1
J: TRBJ1-1
V: TRBV5-8
size: -
CDR3: CASSAGQFTEAFF
DNA: TGTGCCAGCAGCGCGGGACAGTTCACTGAAGCTTTCTTT

D: -
J: TRBJ2-7
V: TRBV4-2
size: few
CDR3: CASSQDRMGEHEQYF
DNA: TGTGCCAGCAGCCAAGATAGAATGGGGGAGCACGAGCAGTACTTC

D: -
J: TRBJ1-2
V: TRBV27
size: -
CDR3: CASSPLGSWGQDYGYTF
DNA: TGTGCCAGCAGTCCGTTGGGGAGTTGGGGCCAGGACTATGGCTACACCTTC

D: -
J: TRBJ1-1
V: TRBV19
size: once
CDR3: CASSIRRVGTEAFF
DNA: TGTGCCAGTAGTATACGTCGAGTGGGCACTGAAGCTTTCTTT

D: TRBD1
J: TRBJ2-7
V: TRBV5-4
size: -
CDR3: CASSGTGSSGEQYF
DNA: TGTGCCAGCAGCGGGACAGGGAGCTCGGGCGAGCAGTACTTC

D: TRBD2
J: TRBJ2-1
V: TRBV7-3
size: -
CDR3: CASSLTGLVNNEQFF
DNA: TGTGCCAGCAGCTTAACGGGACTAGTCAACAATGAGCAGTTCTTC

D: -
J: TRBJ2-4
V: TRBV4-3
size: -
CDR3: CASSQDSRQGLAKNIQYF
DNA: TGCGCCAGCAGCCAAGATTCCAGACAGGGACTAGCCAAAAACATTCAGTACTTC

D: TRBD2
J: TRBJ2-2
V: TRBV2
size: -
CDR3: CASQIAGVRVDTGELFF
DNA: TGTGCCAGCCAAATAGCGGGAGTACGGGTAGACACCGGGGAGCTGTTTTTT

D: -
J: TRBJ1-4
V: TRBV28
size: -
CDR3: CASSLWGRANEKLFF
DNA: TGTGCCAGCAGTTTATGGGGCAGAGCTAATGAAAAACTGTTTTTT

D: -
J: TRBJ2-2
V: TRBV5-1
size: -
CDR3: CASSLVREGANTGELFF
DNA: TGCGCCAGCAGCTTGGTTCGGGAAGGGGCGAACACCGGGGAGCTGTTTTTT

D: TRBD1
J: TRBJ2-1
V: TRBV2
size: -
CDR3: CASPNRDRGAGDEQFF
DNA: TGTGCCTCCCCAAACCGGGACAGGGGGGCCGGGGATGAGCAGTTCTTC

D: -
J: TRBJ1-5
V: TRBV6-5
size: -
CDR3: CASSYRRPEGHQPQHF
DNA: TGTGCCAGCAGTTACCGAAGGCCCGAGGGACATCAGCCCCAGCATTTT

D: -
J: TRBJ2-5
V: TRBV14
size: -
CDR3: CASSQGYRETQYF
DNA: TGTGCCAGCAGCCAAGGGTACCGGGAGACCCAGTACTTC